Following are 16 T cell receptor beta chains from one sample sequenced in a study of shared clonotypes between healthy human individuals. The data were produced by immunoSEQ multiplex PCR, yet TCRdb's version contains in-frame clones alone and is incomplete. The data contain 98,000 or so clones, more than 65% of them singletons. The sequenced sample was memory CD8+ T cells sorted from blood. Subset meaning: CD45RO+ cells pooled with CCR7-negative TemRA cells. Receptors were obtained from a woman aged 25 to 39 in good health.

The chain links TRBV4-2 to TRBJ2-1; 8 bases are a match to TRBD2. The germline CDR1 and CDR2 sequences are LGHNA and YNFKEQ. V trimming: 1 base; J trimming: 7 bases; junction bases outside the gene matches: 6. The CDR3 spans 15 residues. CDR3 sequence (DNA): TGTGCCAGCAGCCAAGGAGAGCGGGAGACGAATGAGCAGTTCTTC. It encodes CASSQGERETNEQFF.

This clone came up a few times. The V call is TRBV29-1, the J call TRBJ1-1, with D possibly TRBD1 on 5 matching bases. V shed 4 bases and J shed 4 bases, with 13 bases lying between them. This CDR3 region has 13 residues. Germline CDR1 reads SQVTM; CDR2 reads ANQGSEA. The DNA for the CDR3 is TGCAGCGTTGTTCGCAGGGAAGGCACTGAAGCTTTCTTT. It encodes CSVVRREGTEAFF.

J is TRBJ1-5 and V is TRBV6-6; weak D call: TRBD1 (6 bases). The CDR3 sequence is 13 residues long. Trimming took off 5 bases at V and 9 bases at J, with 14 bases between the two ends. The germline V gene has CDR1 MNHNY and CDR2 SVGAGI (reference sequence). The CDR3 here is CASSDQAQGPQHF. The CDR3 DNA sequence: TGTGCCAGCAGTGACCAAGCACAGGGGCCCCAGCATTTT.

The J gene is TRBJ2-1, the V gene TRBV19; weak D call: TRBD1 (6 bases). There are 15 residues in the CDR3. From germline, CDR1 is LNHDA and CDR2 SQIVND (reference sequence). Trimming took 2 bases from V and 4 from J, leaving 12 bases between them. CDR3: CASSITGSGYNEQFF. CDR3 coding DNA: TGTGCCAGTAGTATAACAGGGTCCGGTTACAATGAGCAGTTCTTC.

The CDR3 sequence is CASSFVGGSYYEQFF. The CDR3 DNA follows: TGTGCCAGCAGTTTCGTGGGCGGGAGTTATTATGAGCAGTTCTTC. The chain is built from TRBV6-5 and TRBJ2-1; 7 bases line up with TRBD2. The CDR3 runs 15 residues. The V segment lost 4 bases and the J segment 8 bases; nucleotides outside the gene matches: 11. Germline-derived CDR1 and CDR2 are MNHEY and SVGAGI.

The J gene is TRBJ1-3, the V gene TRBV5-1; D might be TRBD1 (6 bases). V lost 4 bases and J 0 bases, leaving 14 bases between the germline ends. Germline V gene sequence: CDR1 SGHRS, CDR2 YFSETQ. The CDR3 has 16 residues. CDR3 in amino acids: CASSLDSSSSGNTIYF. The DNA of the CDR3 is TGCGCCAGCAGCCTGGACAGTTCAAGCTCTGGAAACACCATATATTTT.

The chain recombines TRBV7-2 with TRBJ1-2; 10 bases align to TRBD1. Germline V gives CDR1 SGHTA, CDR2 FQGNSA. The CDR3 loop spans 15 amino acids. Trimming took 4 bases from V and 2 from J; bases not matched to a gene: 4. The CDR3 DNA follows: TGTGCCAGCAGCTATCCGGGACAGGGGAACTATGGCTACACCTTC. It specifies CASSYPGQGNYGYTF. The complete variable domain, with remaining parts taken from reference TRBV7-2 and TRBJ1-2, reads GAGVSQSPSNKVTEKGKDVELRCDPISGHTALYWYRQSLGQGLEFLIYFQGNSAPDKSGLPSDRFSAERTGGSVSTLTIQRTQQEDSAVYLCASSYPGQGNYGYTFGSGTRLTVV.

The chain joins TRBV6-5 to TRBJ1-1; no reliable D call. Trimming removed 1 base from V and 6 bases from J, with 15 bases in between. Germline loops: CDR1 MNHEY, CDR2 SVGAGI. There are 15 residues in the CDR3. The CDR3 bases are TGTGCCAGCAGTTACTTATACTGGGCTCCTTCTGAAGCTTTCTTT. Its translation is CASSYLYWAPSEAFF.

This clone has more than one count but fewer than ten. The genes are TRBV6-5 and TRBJ2-1; 10 positions agree with TRBD2. V gave up 9 bases and J gave up 2 bases; unmatched junction bases: 7. Germline CDR1 reads MNHEY; CDR2 reads SVGAGI. This CDR3 is built from 15 residues. CDR3 bases: TGTGCCAGTTCAGGACTAGCGGAACCCTACAATGAGCAGTTCTTC. Protein sequence: CASSGLAEPYNEQFF.

V is TRBV5-5 and J is TRBJ1-1; the D gene is possibly TRBD1 (6 bases). Between the trimmed V and J ends, which lost 4 bases and 4 bases, there was a span of 17 bases. Germline V gene data show CDR1 as SGHKS and CDR2 as YYEKEE (reference sequence). This CDR3 spans 15 amino acids. Here the CDR3 DNA reads TGTGCCAGCAGCCGGACACAGGGCTACACCACTGAAGCTTTCTTT. It translates to CASSRTQGYTTEAFF.

The chain recombines TRBV27 with TRBJ1-5; D is perhaps TRBD1 (5 bases). Germline CDR1 MNHEY, CDR2 SMNVEV (reference sequence). V lost 3 bases, J lost 5 bases, and 5 bases lay in between. The CDR3 sequence is 12 residues long. The CDR3 loop reads CASSFRDQPQHF. As DNA, the CDR3 is TGTGCCAGCAGTTTCAGGGATCAGCCCCAGCATTTT.

This clone showed up just once. The chain employs TRBV7-2 and TRBJ1-5, with unresolved D. CDR1 SGHTA and CDR2 FQGNSA come from the germline V gene. V lost 3 bases, J lost 0 bases, and 12 bases lay in between. The CDR3 sequence is 16 residues long. CDR3 region: CASSFEGINSNQPQHF. The CDR3 DNA sequence: TGTGCCAGCAGCTTCGAAGGGATTAATAGCAATCAGCCCCAGCATTTT.

This clone came up many times. V gene TRBV6-5 combines with J gene TRBJ2-6, with 11 bases fitting TRBD1. CDR3 length: 15 amino acids. From germline, CDR1 is MNHEY and CDR2 SVGAGI. V was pared by 7 bases and J by 2 bases, with 1 base of the junction left unmatched. CDR3 sequence reads: CASTDRGPGANVLTF. The CDR3 nucleotides are TGTGCCAGCACGGACAGGGGGCCTGGGGCCAACGTCCTGACTTTC.

This chain joins TRBV11-2 and TRBJ2-7, with a possible D match to TRBD2 (5 bases). Trimming shortened V by 5 bases and J by 1 base, and 21 bases separated the two germline ends. Germline CDR1 reads SGHAT; CDR2 reads FQNNGV. The CDR3 covers 17 residues. CDR3 amino acids: CASSPRRTVSLSYEQYF. The CDR3 DNA follows: TGTGCCAGCAGCCCCAGGAGGACGGTAAGTTTATCCTACGAGCAGTACTTC.

The gene calls are TRBV7-9 and TRBJ1-1, with D hard to call. The CDR3 consists of 15 residues. From germline, CDR1 is SEHNR and CDR2 FQNEAQ (reference sequence). Trimming stripped 5 bases from V and 3 bases from J, with 16 bases between. The CDR3 coding sequence is TGTGCCAGCAGCCAACCTTTGACGCAGGACACTGAAGCTTTCTTT. Protein: CASSQPLTQDTEAFF.

This clone came up once. The CDR3 DNA reads TGTGCCAGTAGTAGGGACTCGGGACTAGCGGACGAGCAGTACTTC. Encoded protein: CASSRDSGLADEQYF. The rearrangement uses TRBV19 and TRBJ2-7, with 11 bases that match TRBD2. The junction had 7 bases not matched to a gene; V was cut back by 4 bases and J by 5 bases. CDR1 is LNHDA and CDR2 is SQIVND in the germline V gene (reference sequence). The CDR3 extends over 15 amino acids.